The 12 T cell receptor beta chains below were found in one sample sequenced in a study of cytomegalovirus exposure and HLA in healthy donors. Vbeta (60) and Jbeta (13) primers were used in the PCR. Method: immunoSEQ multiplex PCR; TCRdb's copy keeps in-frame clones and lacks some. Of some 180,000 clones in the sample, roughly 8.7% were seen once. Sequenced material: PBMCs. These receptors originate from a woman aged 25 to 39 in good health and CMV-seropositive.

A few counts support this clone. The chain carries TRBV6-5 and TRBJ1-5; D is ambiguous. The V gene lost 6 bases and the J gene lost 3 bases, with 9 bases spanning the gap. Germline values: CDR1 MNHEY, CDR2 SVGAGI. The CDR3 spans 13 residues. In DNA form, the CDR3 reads TGTGCCAGCAGGTTCGGACTCAATCAGCCCCAGCATTTT. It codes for CASRFGLNQPQHF.

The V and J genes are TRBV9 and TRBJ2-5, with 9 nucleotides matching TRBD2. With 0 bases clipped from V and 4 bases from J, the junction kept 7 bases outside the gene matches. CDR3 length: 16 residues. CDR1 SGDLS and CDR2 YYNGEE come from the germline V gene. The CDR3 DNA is TGTGCCAGCAGCGTAGGCGGCGGGAGGGCCCCAGAGACCCAGTACTTC. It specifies CASSVGGGRAPETQYF. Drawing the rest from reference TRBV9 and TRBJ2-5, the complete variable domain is DSGVTQTPKHLITATGQRVTLRCSPRSGDLSVYWYQQSLDQGLQFLIQYYNGEERAKGNILERFSAQQFPDLHSELNLSSLELGDSALYFCASSVGGGRAPETQYFGPGTRLLVL.

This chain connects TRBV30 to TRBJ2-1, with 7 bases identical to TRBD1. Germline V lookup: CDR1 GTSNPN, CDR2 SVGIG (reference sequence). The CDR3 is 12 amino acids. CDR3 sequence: CGRQGPYNEQFF. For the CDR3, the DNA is TGTGGGAGACAGGGACCTTACAATGAGCAGTTCTTC. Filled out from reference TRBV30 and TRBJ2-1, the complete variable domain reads SQTIHQWPATLVQPVGSPLSLECTVEGTSNPNLYWYRQAAGRGLQLLFYSVGIGQISSEVPQNLSASRPQDRQFILSSKKLLLSDSGFYLCGRQGPYNEQFFGPGTRLTVL.

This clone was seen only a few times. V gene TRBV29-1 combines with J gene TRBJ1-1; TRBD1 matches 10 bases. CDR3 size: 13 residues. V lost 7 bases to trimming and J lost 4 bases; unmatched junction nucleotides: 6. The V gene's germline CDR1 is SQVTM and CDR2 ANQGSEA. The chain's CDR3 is CSGWDRGGTEAFF. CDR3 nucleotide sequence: TGCAGCGGCTGGGACAGGGGCGGCACTGAAGCTTTCTTT.

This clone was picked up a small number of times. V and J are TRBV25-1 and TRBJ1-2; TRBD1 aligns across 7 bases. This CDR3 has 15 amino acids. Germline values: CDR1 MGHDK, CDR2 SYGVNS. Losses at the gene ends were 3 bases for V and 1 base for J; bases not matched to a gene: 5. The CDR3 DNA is TGTGCCAGCAGTGACCCGGGACAGATTAACTATGGCTACACCTTC. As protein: CASSDPGQINYGYTF.

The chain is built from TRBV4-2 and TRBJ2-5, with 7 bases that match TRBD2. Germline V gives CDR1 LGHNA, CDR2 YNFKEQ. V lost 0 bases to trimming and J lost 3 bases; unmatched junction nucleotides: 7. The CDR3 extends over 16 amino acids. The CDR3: CASSQDTREMKETQYF. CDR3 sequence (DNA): TGTGCCAGCAGCCAAGATACGCGGGAGATGAAAGAGACCCAGTACTTC.

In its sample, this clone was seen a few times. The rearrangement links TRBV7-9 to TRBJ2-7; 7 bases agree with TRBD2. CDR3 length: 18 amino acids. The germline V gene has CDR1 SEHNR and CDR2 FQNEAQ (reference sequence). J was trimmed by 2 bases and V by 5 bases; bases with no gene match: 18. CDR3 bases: TGTGCCAGCAGCCCGCCCGCCGGGGGGTCAAGGGTCCCCTACGAGCAGTACTTC. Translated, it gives CASSPPAGGSRVPYEQYF.

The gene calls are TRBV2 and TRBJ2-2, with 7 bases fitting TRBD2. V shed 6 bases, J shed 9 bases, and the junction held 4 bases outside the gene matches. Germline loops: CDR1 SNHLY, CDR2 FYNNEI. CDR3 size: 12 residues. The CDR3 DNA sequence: TGTGCCAGCAGCATCGGGGGGAGGGAGCTGTTTTTT. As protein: CASSIGGRELFF.

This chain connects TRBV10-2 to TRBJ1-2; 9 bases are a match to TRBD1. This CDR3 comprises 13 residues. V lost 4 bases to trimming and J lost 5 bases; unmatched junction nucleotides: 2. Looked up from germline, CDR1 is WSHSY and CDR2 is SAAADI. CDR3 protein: CASSVGTGYGYTF. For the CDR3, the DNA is TGCGCCAGCAGTGTAGGGACAGGGTATGGCTACACCTTC.

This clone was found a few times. The CDR3 spells CASIGSGRNSGYTF. CDR3 in DNA: TGTGCCAGTATTGGGTCAGGGAGGAATTCGGGCTACACCTTC. V and J are TRBV19 and TRBJ1-2; the D gene is possibly TRBD1 (5 bases). The germline V gene has CDR1 LNHDA and CDR2 SQIVND (reference sequence). The CDR3 loop spans 14 amino acids. Trimming removed 7 bases from V and 8 bases from J, with 20 bases in between.

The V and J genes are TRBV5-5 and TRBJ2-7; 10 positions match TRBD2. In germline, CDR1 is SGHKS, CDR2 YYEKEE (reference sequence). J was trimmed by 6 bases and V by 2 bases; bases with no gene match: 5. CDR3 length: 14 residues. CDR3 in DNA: TGTGCCAGCAGCTTCCTAGCGGGAGCTCTCGAGCAGTACTTC. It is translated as CASSFLAGALEQYF.

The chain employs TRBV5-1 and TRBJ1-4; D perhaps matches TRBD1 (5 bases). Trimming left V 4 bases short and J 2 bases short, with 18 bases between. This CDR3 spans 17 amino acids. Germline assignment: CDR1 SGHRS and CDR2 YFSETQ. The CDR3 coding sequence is TGCGCCAGCAGCCGAGATCCAGGGAGGAGGACTAATGAAAAACTGTTTTTT. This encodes CASSRDPGRRTNEKLFF.